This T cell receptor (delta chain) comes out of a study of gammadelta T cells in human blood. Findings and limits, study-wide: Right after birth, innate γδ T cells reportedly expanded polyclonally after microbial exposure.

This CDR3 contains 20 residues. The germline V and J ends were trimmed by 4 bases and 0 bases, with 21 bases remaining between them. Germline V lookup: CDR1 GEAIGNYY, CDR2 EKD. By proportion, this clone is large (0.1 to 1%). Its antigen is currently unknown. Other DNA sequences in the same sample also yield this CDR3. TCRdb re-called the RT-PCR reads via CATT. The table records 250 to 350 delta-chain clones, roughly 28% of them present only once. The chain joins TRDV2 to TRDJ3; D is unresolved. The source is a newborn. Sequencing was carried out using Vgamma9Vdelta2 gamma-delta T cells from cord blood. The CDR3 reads CACDTSSIGTISWDTRQMFF. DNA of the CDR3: TGTGCCTGTGATACTAGTTCTATAGGGACGATCTCCTGGGACACCCGACAGATGTTTTTC.